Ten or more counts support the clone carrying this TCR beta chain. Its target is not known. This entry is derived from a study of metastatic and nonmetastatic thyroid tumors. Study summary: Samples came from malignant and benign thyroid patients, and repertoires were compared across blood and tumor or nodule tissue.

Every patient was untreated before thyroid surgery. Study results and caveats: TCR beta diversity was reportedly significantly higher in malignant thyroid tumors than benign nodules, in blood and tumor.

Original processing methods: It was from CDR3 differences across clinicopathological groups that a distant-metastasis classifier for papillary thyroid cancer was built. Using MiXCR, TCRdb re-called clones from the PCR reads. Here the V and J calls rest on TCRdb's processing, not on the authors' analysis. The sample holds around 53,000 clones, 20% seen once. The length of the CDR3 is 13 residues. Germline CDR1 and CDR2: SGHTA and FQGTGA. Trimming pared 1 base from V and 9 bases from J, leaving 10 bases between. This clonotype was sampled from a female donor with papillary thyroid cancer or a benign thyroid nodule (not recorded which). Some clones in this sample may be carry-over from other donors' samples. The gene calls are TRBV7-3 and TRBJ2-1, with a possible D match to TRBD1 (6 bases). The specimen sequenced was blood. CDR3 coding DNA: TGTGCCAGCAGCTTAAATATACAGGGTGAGCAGTTCTTC. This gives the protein CASSLNIQGEQFF.